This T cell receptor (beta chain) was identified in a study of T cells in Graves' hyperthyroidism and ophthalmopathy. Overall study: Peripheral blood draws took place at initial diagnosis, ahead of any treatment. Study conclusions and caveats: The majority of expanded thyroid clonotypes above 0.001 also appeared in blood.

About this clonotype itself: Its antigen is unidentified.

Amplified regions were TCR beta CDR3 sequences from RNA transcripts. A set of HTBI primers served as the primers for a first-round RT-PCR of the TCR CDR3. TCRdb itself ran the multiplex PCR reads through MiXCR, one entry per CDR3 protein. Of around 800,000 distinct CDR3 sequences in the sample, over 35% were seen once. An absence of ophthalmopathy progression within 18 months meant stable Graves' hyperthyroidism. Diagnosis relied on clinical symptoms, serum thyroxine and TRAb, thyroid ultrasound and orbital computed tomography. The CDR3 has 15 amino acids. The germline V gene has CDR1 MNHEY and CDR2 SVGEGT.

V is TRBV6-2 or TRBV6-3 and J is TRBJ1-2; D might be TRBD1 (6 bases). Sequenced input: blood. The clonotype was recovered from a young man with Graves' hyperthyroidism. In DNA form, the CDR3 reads TGTGCTAGCCGCCTCGCCAGGGGAGATCCATATGGCTACACCTTC. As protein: CASRLARGDPYGYTF.